This is a list of T cell receptor beta chains from one sample in a study of T cells after posttransplantation cyclophosphamide. Produced via immunoSEQ multiplex PCR; TCRdb's table is partial and in-frame only. The table includes about 32,000 clones, around 90% detected once. Sequenced input: PBMCs. Source of these receptors: a woman aged 40 to 49 with a blood cancer, CMV-positive, and with a related stem cell donor. CDR3s include the opening cysteine and the closing phenylalanine or tryptophan. The D gene is left open where the match is weak. Some rows have no size entry. The others give once, few or many, or a class for an expanded clone.

V gene	D gene	J gene	clone size	CDR3 protein	CDR3 DNA
TRBV7-9	NA	TRBJ1-3	NA	CASSLSSSSGNTIYF	TGTGCCAGCAGCTTATCGTCTAGCTCTGGAAACACCATATATTTT
TRBV2	NA	TRBJ2-7	NA	CASSEGDITYEQYF	TGTGCCAGCAGTGAAGGGGACATAACCTACGAGCAGTACTTC
TRBV5-1	TRBD1	TRBJ1-2	NA	CASSQQGVGGYTF	TGCGCCAGCAGCCAACAGGGGGTAGGAGGCTACACCTTC
TRBV5-1	NA	TRBJ1-4	NA	CASSAPTREKLFF	TGCGCCAGCAGCGCTCCGACAAGGGAAAAACTGTTTTTT
TRBV28	TRBD1	TRBJ1-4	NA	CASRPGTGKEKLFF	TGTGCCAGCAGGCCCGGGACAGGGAAAGAAAAACTGTTTTTT
TRBV5-6	TRBD1	TRBJ2-7	NA	CASSSVLGTGTVYEQYF	TGTGCCAGCAGCAGTGTACTTGGGACAGGGACAGTTTACGAGCAGTACTTC
TRBV7-9	TRBD1	TRBJ1-2	NA	CASSLSIRGRNWYGYTF	TGTGCCAGCAGCTTAAGTATCAGGGGGCGGAACTGGTATGGCTACACCTTC
TRBV4-3	TRBD1	TRBJ1-5	NA	CASSRDRGPYQPQHF	TGCGCCAGCAGCCGAGACAGGGGACCCTATCAGCCCCAGCATTTT
TRBV7-2	TRBD1	TRBJ2-5	NA	CASSSYRGLVETQYF	TGTGCCAGCAGCTCCTACAGGGGGCTAGTAGAGACCCAGTACTTC
TRBV10-2	TRBD1	TRBJ1-1	NA	CASLSTGSTEAFF	TGCGCCAGCCTTTCGACAGGGTCCACTGAAGCTTTCTTT
TRBV19	TRBD2	TRBJ2-1	NA	CASSTGTSGGAPYNEQFF	TGTGCCAGTAGTACCGGGACTAGCGGGGGAGCGCCTTACAATGAGCAGTTCTTC
TRBV19	NA	TRBJ1-5	NA	CASSIGARVNQPQHF	TGTGCCAGTAGTATAGGGGCGCGGGTCAATCAGCCCCAGCATTTT
TRBV5-1	NA	TRBJ2-2	NA	CASSLVSGELFF	TGCGCCAGCAGCTTGGTATCAGGTGAACTGTTTTTT
TRBV19	NA	TRBJ1-5	NA	CASSRPRGQPQHF	TGTGCCAGTAGTCGACCCCGGGGTCAGCCCCAGCATTTT
TRBV20-1	NA	TRBJ2-5	once	CSRTVQETQYF	TGCAGTAGAACAGTCCAAGAGACCCAGTACTTC
TRBV12-5	NA	TRBJ1-1	few	CASGFSTGNFGTEAFF	TGTGCTAGTGGTTTCTCCACCGGGAATTTTGGGACTGAAGCTTTCTTT
TRBV6-4	NA	TRBJ1-1	NA	CASSDWRGRLGNTEAFF	TGTGCCAGCAGTGACTGGCGGGGGCGACTTGGGAACACTGAAGCTTTCTTT
TRBV7-9	NA	TRBJ1-4	NA	CASILPDGATNEKLFF	TGTGCCAGCATCCTTCCAGATGGTGCAACTAATGAAAAACTGTTTTTT
TRBV13	NA	TRBJ2-5	NA	CASSSGLPRQETQYF	TGTGCCAGCAGCTCCGGACTTCCGAGGCAAGAGACCCAGTACTTC
TRBV28	TRBD1	TRBJ1-1	NA	CASRPPGQGRVAFF	TGTGCCAGCAGGCCCCCCGGACAGGGAAGAGTAGCTTTCTTT
TRBV5-1	TRBD1	TRBJ1-1	NA	CASSFGQGWEAFF	TGCGCCAGCAGCTTTGGACAGGGATGGGAAGCTTTCTTT
TRBV19	TRBD1	TRBJ1-2	NA	CASTDLDRAYGYTF	TGTGCCAGTACCGACCTCGACAGGGCGTATGGCTACACCTTC
TRBV4-2	TRBD1	TRBJ2-6	NA	CASSQRGDRGRKTSGANVLTF	TGTGCCAGCAGCCAAAGAGGGGACAGGGGGCGAAAAACCTCTGGGGCCAACGTCCTGACTTTC
TRBV7-2	TRBD1	TRBJ1-2	NA	CASSPRTGRNGYTF	TGTGCCAGCAGCCCTAGGACAGGGAGGAATGGCTACACCTTC
TRBV6-1	NA	TRBJ1-1	NA	CASRQTGENTEAFF	TGTGCCAGCAGGCAGACAGGTGAGAACACTGAAGCTTTCTTT
TRBV5-1	TRBD1	TRBJ2-2	NA	CASSVGTVGTGELFF	TGCGCCAGCAGCGTAGGGACAGTAGGGACCGGGGAGCTGTTTTTT
TRBV7-9	NA	TRBJ1-3	few	CASSLQALGSGNTIYF	TGTGCCAGCAGTCTCCAGGCATTGGGCTCTGGAAACACCATATATTTT